Each of the 25 T cell receptor beta chains below was sequenced from the same sample in a study of CD8+CD57+ T cells in acquired aplastic anemia. Genomic DNA, serving as template, underwent TCR beta VDJ and CDR3 profiling. TCRdb reprocessed the reads via MiXCR and lists one record per CDR3 protein. In the table there are approximately 130,000 distinct CDR3 sequences, roughly 40% of which are singletons. Material: sorted CD4+, CD8+, or CD8+CD57+ T cells (not recorded which) from PBMCs. These receptors were collected from a human donor in good health, serving as a control.

This clonotype occurred many times. This chain connects TRBV5-1 to TRBJ1-3, with unresolved D. Germline V gene sequence: CDR1 SGHRS, CDR2 YFSETQ. The CDR3 loop spans 15 amino acids. The V and J ends lost 0 bases and 0 bases respectively, with 7 bases between them. CDR3 protein: CASSLGQASGNTIYF. The CDR3 nucleotides read TGCGCCAGCAGCTTGGGGCAGGCCTCTGGAAACACCATATATTTT. Looking up the rest from reference TRBV5-1 and TRBJ1-3 gives the full variable domain: KAGVTQTPRYLIKTRGQQVTLSCSPISGHRSVSWYQQTPGQGLQFLFEYFSETQRNKGNFPGRFSGRQFSNSRSEMNVSTLELGDSALYLCASSLGQASGNTIYFGEGSWLTVV.

This clonotype was counted only a few times. The V and J genes are TRBV2 and TRBJ1-1, with 7 positions matching TRBD1. CDR1 and CDR2 (germline): SNHLY, FYNNEI. With V trimmed by 5 bases and J by 6 bases, 6 bases remained unmatched. The CDR3 contains 13 residues. CDR3 amino acids: CASSRAGGSEAFF. The CDR3 DNA sequence: TGTGCCAGCAGTCGGGCAGGGGGATCTGAAGCTTTCTTT.

V and J are TRBV27 and TRBJ2-6; possible D gene TRBD1, 6 bases. V was clipped by 4 bases and J by 4 bases, with 11 bases between them. Germline V lookup: CDR1 MNHEY, CDR2 SMNVEV (reference sequence). This CDR3 has 15 amino acids. CDR3 amino acids: CASSSARGGANVLTF. The DNA of the CDR3 is TGTGCCAGCAGTTCCGCAAGGGGGGGGGCCAACGTCCTGACTTTC.

In the case of this clonotype: A much larger clone sits a single nucleotide away, making a read error possible. CDR3 sequence (DNA): TGTGCCAGCAGTTACTCTGGAGGAGAAGCCTACGAGCAGTACTTC. It yields the protein CASSYSGGEAYEQYF. The chain has TRBV6-5 and TRBJ2-7; perhaps TRBD2 as D (5 bases). Germline values: CDR1 MNHEY, CDR2 SVGAGI. V shed 0 bases and J shed 2 bases, with 11 bases lying between them. The CDR3 totals 15 residues.

V and J are TRBV19 and TRBJ2-1, with D possibly matching TRBD2 (5 bases). The germline gives CDR1 LNHDA, CDR2 SQIVND (reference sequence). The CDR3 runs to 15 residues. V was trimmed by 5 bases and J by 5 bases, leaving 16 bases between them. CDR3 sequence reads: CASSFEGTLHNEQFF. In DNA, the CDR3 is TGTGCCAGTAGTTTCGAGGGTACGCTACACAATGAGCAGTTCTTC.

The chain uses TRBV10-3 and TRBJ1-3; D is unresolved. The CDR3 spans 16 residues. CDR1 and CDR2 (germline): ENHRY, SYGVKD. V was pared by 0 bases and J by 0 bases, with 9 bases between. CDR3 coding DNA: TGTGCCATCAGTGAGTCCCCCCACAACTCTGGAAACACCATATATTTT. Translation gives CAISESPHNSGNTIYF.

The J gene is TRBJ2-1, the V gene TRBV7-3; possibly TRBD2 for D (6 bases). Germline lookup yields CDR1 SGHTA and CDR2 FQGTGA. The V and J ends lost 4 bases and 5 bases respectively, with 9 bases between them. This CDR3 is built from 13 residues. The CDR3 DNA reads TGTGCCAGCAGCTGGCTAGCGAACAATGAGCAGTTCTTC. As protein: CASSWLANNEQFF.

This clonotype was counted at least ten times. The V call is TRBV5-1, the J call TRBJ1-1, with a weak D call TRBD1 (6 bases). This CDR3 region has 15 residues. V lost 5 bases and J 5 bases, leaving 19 bases between the germline ends. Germline CDR1 reads SGHRS; CDR2 reads YFSETQ. Here the CDR3 reads CASSLNQGRGTEAFF. In DNA form, the CDR3 reads TGCGCCAGCAGTCTAAATCAGGGGCGTGGGACTGAAGCTTTCTTT. Complete variable domain (other parts from reference TRBV5-1 and TRBJ1-1): KAGVTQTPRYLIKTRGQQVTLSCSPISGHRSVSWYQQTPGQGLQFLFEYFSETQRNKGNFPGRFSGRQFSNSRSEMNVSTLELGDSALYLCASSLNQGRGTEAFFGQGTRLTVV.

The chain recombines TRBV6-1 with TRBJ1-6, with TRBD1 matching 7 bases. The V gene end was trimmed by 6 bases and the J gene end by 7 bases; junction bases not matched to a gene: 12. CDR3 length: 16 residues. From germline, CDR1 is MNHNS and CDR2 SASEGT. The CDR3 loop reads CASRRQGLRGNSPLHF. Here the CDR3 DNA reads TGTGCCAGCAGGCGACAGGGCCTCCGGGGCAATTCACCCCTCCACTTT.

Regarding this clonotype: The conserved closing phenylalanine or tryptophan is absent in this CDR3, likely reflecting a read error. The chain couples TRBV5-1 to TRBJ1-6; 9 bases line up with TRBD1. Looked up from germline, CDR1 is SGHRS and CDR2 is YFSETQ. J was trimmed by 10 bases and V by 3 bases; bases with no gene match: 8. This CDR3 has 15 amino acids. CDR3 bases: TGCGCCAGCAGCTCCGGGACAGGGAGAAACTCACCCCTCCACTCT. This codes for CASSSGTGRNSPLHS.

As concerns this clonotype: This may come from a read error, since a much larger clone is one base off. The V and J genes are TRBV6-1 and TRBJ1-2; tentative D call: TRBD1 (5 bases). There are 14 residues in the CDR3. In germline, CDR1 is MNHNS, CDR2 SASEGT. CDR3 sequence reads: CASTSFGGTYGHTF. Here the CDR3 DNA reads TGTGCCAGCACCTCCTTTGGGGGGACCTATGGCCACACCTTC.

As to this clonotype: Given a much more abundant clone one base away, this may be a read error. J is TRBJ1-2 and V is TRBV11-2; 9 bases align to TRBD1. Germline V gene lookup returns CDR1 SGHAT and CDR2 FQNNGV. Germline trimming cut 3 bases from V and 9 bases from J; bases unmatched to any gene: 5. The CDR3 has 13 amino acids. CDR3 amino acids: CASSLGQGDSYTF. As DNA, the CDR3 is TGTGCCAGCAGCTTGGGACAGGGAGATAGCTACACCTTC.

On this clonotype: This clone may be a read error of a much larger clone one base away. The rearrangement links TRBV11-1 to TRBJ1-4; D perhaps matches TRBD1 (6 bases). The CDR3 length is 16 residues. CDR1 is SGHAT and CDR2 is FQDESV in the germline V gene (reference sequence). In nucleotides, the CDR3 is TGTACCAGCAGCTTAGCATCAGGGGCAACTAATGAAAAACTGTTTTTT. Translating gives CTSSLASGATNEKLFF.

This clonotype was recorded only once. This may stem from a read error, because a much larger clone lies one nucleotide away. The rearrangement links TRBV30 to TRBJ1-5; D not certain. Germline CDR1 reads GTSNPN; CDR2 reads SVGIG (reference sequence). The CDR3 is 13 amino acids. In nucleotides, the CDR3 is TGTGCCTGGAGTAGCTCGTCCAATCAGCCCCTGCATTTT. Amino acid sequence: CAWSSSSNQPLHF.

This clonotype was seen more than once but under ten times. V is TRBV29-1 and J is TRBJ2-7; tentatively, D is TRBD1 (6 bases). This CDR3 is built from 12 residues. Trimming took off 5 bases at V and 4 bases at J, with 12 bases between the two ends. The germline V gene encodes CDR1 SQVTM and CDR2 ANQGSEA. CDR3 amino acids: CSVRTGTYEQYF. The CDR3 nucleotides are TGCAGCGTTCGAACAGGGACGTACGAGCAGTACTTC.

This chain joins TRBV15 and TRBJ2-5; either TRBD1 or TRBD2 may fit D (6 bases each). The CDR3 extends over 15 amino acids. Trimming cost V 5 bases and J 1 base, with 14 bases left between them. Germline V gene lookup returns CDR1 LNHNV and CDR2 YYDKDF (reference sequence). CDR3 region: CATSGGPSCQETQYF. For the CDR3, the DNA is TGTGCCACCAGCGGGGGGCCCTCATGCCAAGAGACCCAGTACTTC. The whole variable domain, filled in from reference TRBV15 and TRBJ2-5, reads DAMVIQNPRYQVTQFGKPVTLSCSQTLNHNVMYWYQQKSSQAPKLLFHYYDKDFNNEADTPDNFQSRRPNTSFCFLDIRSPGLGDTAMYLCATSGGPSCQETQYFGPGTRLLVL.

This clonotype was seen at least ten times. The chain joins TRBV6-6 to TRBJ1-4; the D is unclear. This CDR3 is 14 amino acids long. V was shortened by 1 base and J by 3 bases, with 6 bases between the two germline ends. CDR1 and CDR2 (germline): MNHNY, SVGAGI (reference sequence). CDR3 residues: CASSYWAANEKLFF. DNA of the CDR3: TGTGCCAGCAGTTACTGGGCGGCTAATGAAAAACTGTTTTTT.

This clonotype was seen ten or more times. The genes are TRBV19 and TRBJ1-5, with a possible D match to TRBD1 (5 bases). Germline CDR1 LNHDA, CDR2 SQIVND (reference sequence). Trimming removed 4 bases at V and 1 base at J, with 8 bases between. This CDR3 has 14 amino acids. The CDR3: CASSKGRSNQPQHF. The CDR3 DNA sequence: TGTGCCAGTAGTAAGGGACGAAGCAATCAGCCCCAGCATTTT.

This chain uses TRBV25-1 with TRBJ2-1, with 10 bases matching TRBD2. Losses at the gene ends were 8 bases for V and 6 bases for J; bases not matched to a gene: 7. The CDR3 extends over 14 amino acids. Per germline, CDR1 MGHDK and CDR2 SYGVNS. The CDR3 here is CASPSGRVGNEQFF. DNA for the CDR3: TGTGCCAGCCCAAGCGGGAGGGTCGGCAATGAGCAGTTCTTC.

This clonotype has just a few counts. The chain carries TRBV2 and TRBJ1-1; D is uncertain. Germline values: CDR1 SNHLY, CDR2 FYNNEI. V was trimmed by 0 bases and J by 10 bases, leaving 15 bases between them. There are 14 residues in the CDR3. The CDR3 DNA follows: TGTGCCAGCAGTGAAGCGATCGGACCCGTTGGAGCTTTCTTT. It translates to CASSEAIGPVGAFF.

The rearrangement joins TRBV9 to TRBJ2-6; no clear D gene. The V end lost 0 bases, the J end lost 2 bases, and 3 bases lay between the germline ends. Germline V gene data show CDR1 as SGDLS and CDR2 as YYNGEE. CDR3 size: 14 residues. The CDR3 here is CASSVGTGANVLTF. CDR3 DNA: TGTGCCAGCAGCGTAGGGACTGGGGCCAACGTCCTGACTTTC.

The gene calls are TRBV6-2 or TRBV6-3 and TRBJ2-2; the match to TRBD1 covers 9 bases. The CDR3 has 14 amino acids. The V gene's germline CDR1 is MNHEY and CDR2 SVGEGT. The ends lost 7 bases at V and 2 bases at J; junction bases unmatched: 2. In nucleotides, the CDR3 is TGTGCCAGCACGGGACAGGGAAACACCGGGGAGCTGTTTTTT. Protein sequence: CASTGQGNTGELFF.

This clonotype was recorded at least ten times. The chain couples TRBV4-1 to TRBJ2-7; D gene unclear. The CDR3 has 16 residues. Germline CDR1 MGHRA, CDR2 YSYEKL. V shed 4 bases and J shed 2 bases, with 18 bases lying between them. CDR3 region: CASSPGPSGGTYEQYF. DNA of the CDR3: TGCGCCAGCAGCCCCGGGCCGTCCGGCGGTACCTACGAGCAGTACTTC.

The table lists this clonotype with a few counts. One end of the junction is discordant with germline, which a read error may explain. The chain couples TRBV15 to TRBJ2-5; 9 bases align to TRBD2. Germline CDR1 is LNHNV and CDR2 is YYDKDF (reference sequence). This CDR3 region has 12 residues. The CDR3 DNA reads TGTGCCACCAGCAGTGATACCGGGACTAGCAACTTC. Translating gives CATSSDTGTSNF.

Only a few counts were recorded for this clonotype. The chain is built from TRBV30 and TRBJ1-2, with 7 bases identical to TRBD1. Germline CDR1 reads GTSNPN; CDR2 reads SVGIG (reference sequence). The length of the CDR3 is 15 residues. Trimming at V came to 3 bases and at J to 4 bases, leaving 11 bases not matched to a gene. The CDR3 DNA is TGTGCCTGGAGCGAGCCGGGACAGAGGTTCTATGGCTACACCTTC. Protein product: CAWSEPGQRFYGYTF. Based on the CDR3 plus reference TRBV30 and TRBJ1-2, the full variable domain is SQTIHQWPATLVQPVGSPLSLECTVEGTSNPNLYWYRQAAGRGLQLLFYSVGIGQISSEVPQNLSASRPQDRQFILSSKKLLLSDSGFYLCAWSEPGQRFYGYTFGSGTRLTVV.